The clone carrying this TCR beta chain was counted a single time. Germline CDR1 MNHEY, CDR2 SVGAGI. The CDR3 runs to 13 residues. Trimming pared 6 bases from V and 5 bases from J, leaving 13 bases between. The sample comes from a study of T cell responses to AZD1222 COVID-19 vaccine. Profiling relied on immunoSEQ multiplex PCR, and the TCRdb table lists in-frame clones only, not all of them. The sample holds 70,000 to 95,000 clones, more than 75% seen once. The source was peripheral blood, collected on day 0 of MenACWY control vaccination. This sequence joins TRBV6-5 and TRBJ1-1; D perhaps matches TRBD1 (5 bases). The clonotype was recovered from an adult in good health. The DNA of the CDR3 is TGTGCCAGCAGCGGGACCGAGGAAACTGAAGCTTTCTTT. Protein: CASSGTEETEAFF.